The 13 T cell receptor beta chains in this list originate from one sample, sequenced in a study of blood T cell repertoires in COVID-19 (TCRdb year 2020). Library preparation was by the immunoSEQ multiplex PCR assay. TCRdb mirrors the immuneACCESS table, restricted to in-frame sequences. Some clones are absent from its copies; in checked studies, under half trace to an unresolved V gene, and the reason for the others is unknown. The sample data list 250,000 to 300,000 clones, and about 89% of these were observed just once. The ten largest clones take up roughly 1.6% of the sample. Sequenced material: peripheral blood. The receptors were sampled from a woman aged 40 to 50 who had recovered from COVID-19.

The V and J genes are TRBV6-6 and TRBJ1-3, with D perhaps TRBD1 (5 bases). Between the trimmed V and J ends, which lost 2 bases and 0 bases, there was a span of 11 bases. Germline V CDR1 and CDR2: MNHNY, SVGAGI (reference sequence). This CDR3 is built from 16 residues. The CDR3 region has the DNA TGTGCCAGCAGTTACCGAGGCGGGGCCTCTGGAAACACCATATATTTT. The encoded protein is CASSYRGGASGNTIYF.

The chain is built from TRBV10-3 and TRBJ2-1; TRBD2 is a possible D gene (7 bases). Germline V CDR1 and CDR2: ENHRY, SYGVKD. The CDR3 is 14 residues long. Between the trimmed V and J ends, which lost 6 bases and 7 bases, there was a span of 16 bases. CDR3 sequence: CAIREGGGQNEQFF. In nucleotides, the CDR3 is TGTGCCATCAGAGAGGGGGGGGGCCAGAATGAGCAGTTCTTC.

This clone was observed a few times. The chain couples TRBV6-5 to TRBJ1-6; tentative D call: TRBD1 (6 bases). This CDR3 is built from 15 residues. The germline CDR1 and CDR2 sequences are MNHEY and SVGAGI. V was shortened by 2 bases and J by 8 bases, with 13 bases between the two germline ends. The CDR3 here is CASSYAGRGDSPLHF. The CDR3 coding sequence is TGTGCCAGCAGTTACGCCGGGAGGGGGGATTCACCCCTCCACTTT.

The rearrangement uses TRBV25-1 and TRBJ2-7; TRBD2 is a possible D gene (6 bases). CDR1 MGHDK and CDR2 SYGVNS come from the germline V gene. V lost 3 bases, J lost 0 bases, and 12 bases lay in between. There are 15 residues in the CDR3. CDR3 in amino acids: CASSDSGTASYEQYF. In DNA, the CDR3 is TGTGCCAGCAGTGACTCCGGGACTGCCTCCTACGAGCAGTACTTC.

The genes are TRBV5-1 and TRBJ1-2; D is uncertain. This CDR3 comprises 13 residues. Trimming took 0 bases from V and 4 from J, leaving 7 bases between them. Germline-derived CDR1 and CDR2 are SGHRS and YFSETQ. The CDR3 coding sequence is TGCGCCAGCAGCTTGGGTACGAGCTATGGCTACACCTTC. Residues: CASSLGTSYGYTF.

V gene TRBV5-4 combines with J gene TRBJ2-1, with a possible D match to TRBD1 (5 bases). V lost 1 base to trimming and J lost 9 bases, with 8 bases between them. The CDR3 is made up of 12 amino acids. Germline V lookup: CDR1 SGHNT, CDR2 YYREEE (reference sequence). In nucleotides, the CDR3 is TGTGCCAGCAGCTTGAGGGGTGGTGAGCAGTTCTTC. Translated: CASSLRGGEQFF.

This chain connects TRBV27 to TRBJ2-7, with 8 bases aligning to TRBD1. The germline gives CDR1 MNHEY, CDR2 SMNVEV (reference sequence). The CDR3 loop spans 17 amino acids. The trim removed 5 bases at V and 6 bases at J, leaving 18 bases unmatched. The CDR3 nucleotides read TGTGCCAGCAGTGCGCCCCGCACCGGGACAGGCCCCGGCGAGCAGTACTTC. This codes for CASSAPRTGTGPGEQYF.

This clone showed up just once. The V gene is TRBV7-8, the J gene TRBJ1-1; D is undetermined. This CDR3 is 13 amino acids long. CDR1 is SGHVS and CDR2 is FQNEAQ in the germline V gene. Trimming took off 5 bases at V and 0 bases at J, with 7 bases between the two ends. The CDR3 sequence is CASSLTLNTEAFF. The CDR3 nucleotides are TGTGCCAGCAGCCTTACATTGAACACTGAAGCTTTCTTT.

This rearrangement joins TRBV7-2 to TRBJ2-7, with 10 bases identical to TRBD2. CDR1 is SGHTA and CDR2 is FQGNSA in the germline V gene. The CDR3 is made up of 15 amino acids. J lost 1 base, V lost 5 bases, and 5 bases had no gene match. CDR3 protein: CASSHGLAASYEQYF. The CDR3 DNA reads TGTGCCAGCAGCCACGGACTAGCGGCTTCCTACGAGCAGTACTTC.

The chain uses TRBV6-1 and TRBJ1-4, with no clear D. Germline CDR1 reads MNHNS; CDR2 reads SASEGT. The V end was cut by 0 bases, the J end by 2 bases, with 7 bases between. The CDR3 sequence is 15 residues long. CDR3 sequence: CASSEAAATNEKLFF. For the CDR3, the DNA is TGTGCCAGCAGTGAAGCGGCGGCCACTAATGAAAAACTGTTTTTT.

CDR3 sequence reads: CSVGVGRADYGYTF. In nucleotides, the CDR3 is TGCAGCGTTGGGGTCGGGAGGGCGGACTATGGCTACACCTTC. This sequence joins TRBV29-1 and TRBJ1-2; no firm D call. This CDR3 comprises 14 residues. The germline V and J ends were trimmed by 4 bases and 3 bases, with 15 bases remaining between them. The germline CDR1 and CDR2 sequences are SQVTM and ANQGSEA.

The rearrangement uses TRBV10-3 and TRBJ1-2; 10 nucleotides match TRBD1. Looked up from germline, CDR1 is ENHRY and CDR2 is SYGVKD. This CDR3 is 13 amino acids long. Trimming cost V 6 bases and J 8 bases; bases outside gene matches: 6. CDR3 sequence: CAISQDRGLGYTF. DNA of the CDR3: TGTGCCATCAGCCAAGACAGGGGGCTAGGCTACACCTTC.

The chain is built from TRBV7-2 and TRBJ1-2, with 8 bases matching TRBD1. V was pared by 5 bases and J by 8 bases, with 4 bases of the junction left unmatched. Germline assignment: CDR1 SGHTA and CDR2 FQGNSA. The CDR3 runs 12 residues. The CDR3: CASSRTGLGYTF. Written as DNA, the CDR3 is TGTGCCAGCAGCCGGACAGGGTTGGGCTACACCTTC.